The T cell receptor beta chain under discussion was sequenced for a study of shared T cell receptors in the human thymus. Clones were sequenced by immunoSEQ multiplex PCR, and TCRdb holds only the in-frame ones, with some missing. The table includes about 660,000 clones, 88% detected once. The ends lost 5 bases at V and 5 bases at J; junction bases unmatched: 11. This CDR3 spans 15 amino acids. Per germline, CDR1 SGHTA and CDR2 FQGTGA. These same data were also listed under a study on human thymus T cells. This second report adds: Highly overlapping thymic repertoires among unrelated individuals were reported in related research.

The source is a boy younger than two with a congenital heart defect. Sequencing was done on a sample of thymocytes. The genes are TRBV7-3 and TRBJ2-7, with TRBD1 matching over 8 bases. This chain's CDR3 is CASSARLTGAHEQYF. The CDR3 DNA reads as TGTGCCAGCAGCGCAAGATTGACAGGGGCCCACGAGCAGTACTTC.